One sample yielded the 29 T cell receptor beta chains listed below, sequenced in a study of cytomegalovirus exposure and HLA in healthy donors (TCRdb year 2017). Library preparation used the immunoSEQ multiplex PCR assay. The multiplex PCR relied on a mix of 60 forward primers for TCR Vbeta segments and 13 reverse primers for TCR Jbeta segments. TCRdb stores this immuneACCESS table with in-frame sequences only. Part of the clones is absent; in the studies checked, under half of the shortfall reflects unresolved V genes, and no reason is known for the rest. This sample's records show around 140,000 clones. The ten largest clonotypes hold 0.96% of the sample. Sequencing input: PBMCs. All receptors derive from a male donor in good health and CMV-seronegative.

V usage is TRBV6-1 and J usage is TRBJ2-1, with 7 bases matching TRBD1. Trimming cost V 4 bases and J 10 bases; bases outside gene matches: 13. Germline V CDR1 and CDR2: MNHNS, SASEGT. This CDR3 region has 15 residues. As DNA, the CDR3 is TGTGCCAGCAGTGCCAGACAGGGAATAGTCGGGGAGCAGTTCTTC. Its protein product is CASSARQGIVGEQFF.

CDR3 nucleotides: TGTGCCAGCAAATTTCTCGAAGCGGGTCTTGGTAGGGCCGGGGAGCTGTTTTTT. Amino acids: CASKFLEAGLGRAGELFF. This chain joins TRBV7-8 and TRBJ2-2, with a tentative D call TRBD2 (6 bases). The CDR3 has 18 amino acids. The V gene's germline CDR1 is SGHVS and CDR2 FQNEAQ. Trimming removed 7 bases at V and 6 bases at J, with 27 bases between.

The chain employs TRBV9 and TRBJ1-1; D uncertain. The CDR3 length is 17 residues. Germline V gene lookup returns CDR1 SGDLS and CDR2 YYNGEE. V shed 4 bases and J shed 1 base, with 20 bases lying between them. This CDR3 reads CASSRSSIPGENTEAFF. The CDR3 DNA follows: TGTGCCAGCAGCCGTAGCTCCATCCCGGGAGAGAACACTGAAGCTTTCTTT.

The chain recombines TRBV30 with TRBJ1-1, with 7 bases identical to TRBD1. The CDR3 runs 13 residues. Trimming cost V 1 base and J 3 bases; bases outside gene matches: 2. The germline CDR1 and CDR2 sequences are GTSNPN and SVGIG (reference sequence). The CDR3 region is CAWSADRDTEAFF. The CDR3 coding sequence is TGTGCCTGGAGTGCCGACAGGGACACTGAAGCTTTCTTT.

This rearrangement joins TRBV6-6 to TRBJ2-7, with D maybe TRBD2 (5 bases). Germline V CDR1 and CDR2: MNHNY, SVGAGI (reference sequence). The CDR3 totals 11 residues. V lost 10 bases to trimming and J lost 7 bases, with 14 bases between them. CDR3 nucleotides: TGTGCCACCTCGGTCGGGGAAGAGCAGTACTTC. Amino acids: CATSVGEEQYF.

The chain is built from TRBV19 and TRBJ1-2, with 7 bases that match TRBD1. The J segment lost 3 bases and the V segment lost 7 bases, leaving 8 bases of the junction unmatched. Per germline, CDR1 LNHDA and CDR2 SQIVND (reference sequence). The CDR3 is made up of 14 amino acids. The CDR3 protein is CASTQDRFDYGYTF. DNA of the CDR3: TGTGCCAGTACGCAGGACAGGTTCGACTATGGCTACACCTTC. Full variable domain (missing parts from reference TRBV19 and TRBJ1-2): DGGITQSPKYLFRKEGQNVTLSCEQNLNHDAMYWYRQDPGQGLRLIYYSQIVNDFQKGDIAEGYSVSREKKESFPLTVTSAQKNPTAFYLCASTQDRFDYGYTFGSGTRLTVV.

The chain links TRBV5-1 to TRBJ1-1; TRBD1 matches 10 bases. This CDR3 comprises 16 residues. V shed 4 bases and J 4 bases; nucleotides not matched to a gene: 10. Per the germline V gene, CDR1 is SGHRS and CDR2 is YFSETQ. CDR3 loop: CASSLQTGGGITEAFF. CDR3 nucleotide sequence: TGCGCCAGCAGCCTTCAGACAGGGGGCGGTATCACTGAAGCTTTCTTT.

The genes are TRBV6-5 and TRBJ1-2, with 9 bases fitting TRBD1. V shed 6 bases, J shed 4 bases, and the junction held 6 bases outside the gene matches. This CDR3 is built from 14 residues. Germline lookup yields CDR1 MNHEY and CDR2 SVGAGI. For the CDR3, the DNA is TGTGCCAGCAGCTCCGGGACAGGGAGCTATGGCTACACCTTC. It is translated as CASSSGTGSYGYTF.

The CDR3 nucleotides read TGTGCCAGCAGTTATGTCGGGAGCACAGATACGCAGTATTTT. The encoded protein is CASSYVGSTDTQYF. The rearrangement uses TRBV6-5 and TRBJ2-3; D not certain. CDR3 length equals 14 residues. V lost 3 bases, J lost 0 bases, and 7 bases lay in between. CDR1 is MNHEY and CDR2 is SVGAGI in the germline V gene.

The chain uses TRBV7-3 and TRBJ1-1, with D hard to call. This CDR3 has 14 amino acids. Germline-derived CDR1 and CDR2 are SGHTA and FQGTGA. The V end lost 1 base, the J end lost 0 bases, and 6 bases lay between the germline ends. Here the CDR3 reads CASSLNGLNTEAFF. The CDR3 DNA is TGTGCCAGCAGCTTAAATGGCTTGAACACTGAAGCTTTCTTT.

The chain has TRBV5-1 and TRBJ2-3; 11 positions agree with TRBD2. V lost 5 bases and J lost 2; bases outside the gene matches: 1. This CDR3 has 14 amino acids. The germline CDR1 and CDR2 sequences are SGHRS and YFSETQ. The CDR3 is CASRTSGVTDTQYF. In DNA, the CDR3 is TGCGCCAGCAGGACTAGCGGGGTCACAGATACGCAGTATTTT.

V and J are TRBV2 and TRBJ2-7, with TRBD1 identical over 9 bases. The V gene end was trimmed by 4 bases and the J gene end by 0 bases; junction bases not matched to a gene: 10. CDR1 is SNHLY, CDR2 FYNNEI, per germline. The CDR3 length is 17 residues. The CDR3 sequence is CASSAGQGNRGSYEQYF. CDR3 in DNA: TGTGCCAGCAGTGCGGGACAGGGCAATCGGGGCTCCTACGAGCAGTACTTC.

The chain carries TRBV7-9 and TRBJ2-1, with TRBD2 identical over 10 bases. Germline V gene data show CDR1 as SEHNR and CDR2 as FQNEAQ (reference sequence). This CDR3 comprises 17 residues. V lost 0 bases to trimming and J lost 0 bases; unmatched junction nucleotides: 2. CDR3 sequence: CASSLAERGGSYNEQFF. In DNA form, the CDR3 reads TGTGCCAGCAGCTTAGCTGAGCGGGGGGGCTCCTACAATGAGCAGTTCTTC.

The chain recombines TRBV5-4 with TRBJ1-1; a possible D gene is TRBD1 (5 bases). Germline V gives CDR1 SGHNT, CDR2 YYREEE (reference sequence). V was trimmed by 4 bases and J by 4 bases, leaving 14 bases between them. CDR3 length: 14 residues. CDR3 amino acids: CASSLQAWGTEAFF. DNA for the CDR3: TGTGCCAGCAGCCTACAGGCTTGGGGCACTGAAGCTTTCTTT. Full variable domain (remainder filled in from reference TRBV5-4 and TRBJ1-1): ETGVTQSPTHLIKTRGQQVTLRCSSQSGHNTVSWYQQALGQGPQFIFQYYREEENGRGNFPPRFSGLQFPNYSSELNVNALELDDSALYLCASSLQAWGTEAFFGQGTRLTVV.

The J gene is TRBJ2-3, the V gene TRBV5-6; 7 bases are shared with TRBD2. The V gene's germline CDR1 is SGHDT and CDR2 YYEEEE. The trim removed 4 bases at V and 7 bases at J, leaving 18 bases unmatched. This CDR3 contains 17 residues. This CDR3 reads CASSGGPGRAGTNTQYF. The CDR3 DNA sequence: TGTGCCAGCAGCGGGGGACCCGGTCGAGCGGGGACCAATACGCAGTATTTT.

The rearrangement uses TRBV28 and TRBJ2-4, with 9 bases matching TRBD2. The V gene end was trimmed by 3 bases and the J gene end by 0 bases; junction bases not matched to a gene: 6. Looked up from germline, CDR1 is MDHEN and CDR2 is SYDVKM. The CDR3 sequence is 17 residues long. CDR3 coding DNA: TGTGCCAGCAGTTTCTTAGCGGGGGACCTAGCCAAAAACATTCAGTACTTC. Residues: CASSFLAGDLAKNIQYF.

CDR3 in amino acids: CSGHRGLNTEAFF. CDR3 DNA sequence: TGCAGCGGCCATAGGGGGTTGAACACTGAAGCTTTCTTT. The chain couples TRBV29-1 to TRBJ1-1; D possibly corresponds to TRBD1 (6 bases). Trimming took off 7 bases at V and 0 bases at J, with 12 bases between the two ends. The CDR3 has 13 amino acids. Germline loops: CDR1 SQVTM, CDR2 ANQGSEA.

The chain recombines TRBV15 with TRBJ2-1; 7 nucleotides line up with TRBD2. CDR3 length: 17 amino acids. Looked up from germline, CDR1 is LNHNV and CDR2 is YYDKDF (reference sequence). Trimming took 0 bases from V and 10 from J; bases not matched to a gene: 15. Written as DNA, the CDR3 is TGTGCCACCAGCAGAGAGGGAAGCGGGAAAGGCCGGCGGGAGCAGTTCTTC. Translation gives CATSREGSGKGRREQFF.

This chain uses TRBV7-2 with TRBJ1-4; 7 bases agree with TRBD1. The CDR3 sequence is 14 residues long. Germline trimming cut 5 bases from V and 6 bases from J; bases unmatched to any gene: 6. CDR1 is SGHTA, CDR2 FQGNSA, per germline. The CDR3 sequence: CASSLNRGYEKLFF. The CDR3 coding sequence is TGTGCCAGCAGCCTTAACAGGGGTTATGAAAAACTGTTTTTT.

The chain recombines TRBV19 with TRBJ1-2; 10 bases fit TRBD1. Germline trimming cut 6 bases from V and 7 bases from J; bases unmatched to any gene: 5. The CDR3 totals 13 residues. In germline, CDR1 is LNHDA, CDR2 SQIVND (reference sequence). CDR3 sequence reads: CASRSRTGGGYTF. The CDR3 DNA follows: TGTGCCAGTAGGTCCAGGACAGGGGGTGGCTACACCTTC.

CDR3 loop: CASSLQGAGGANVLTF. The DNA of the CDR3 is TGTGCCAGCAGCCTACAGGGGGCGGGAGGGGCCAACGTCCTGACTTTC. V usage is TRBV13 and J usage is TRBJ2-6; TRBD1 matches 9 bases. Germline V gene sequence: CDR1 PRHDT, CDR2 FYEKMQ (reference sequence). The CDR3 loop spans 16 amino acids. V shed 5 bases, J shed 4 bases, and the junction held 6 bases outside the gene matches.

J is TRBJ2-1 and V is TRBV6-5; TRBD2 aligns across 7 bases. Germline V gives CDR1 MNHEY, CDR2 SVGAGI. The CDR3 is 14 residues long. V lost 2 bases, J lost 8 bases, and 6 bases stayed unmatched. DNA of the CDR3: TGTGCCAGCAGTTACGGGGGGAGGGCCGATGAGCAGTTCTTC. Its translation: CASSYGGRADEQFF.

CDR3 amino acids: CASSVEAGATDTQYF. The CDR3 DNA follows: TGTGCCAGCAGCGTAGAAGCGGGGGCCACAGATACGCAGTATTTT. This chain links TRBV9 with TRBJ2-3, with 8 nucleotides matching TRBD2. Germline lookup yields CDR1 SGDLS and CDR2 YYNGEE. J was trimmed by 2 bases and V by 0 bases; bases with no gene match: 2. The length of the CDR3 is 15 residues.

The chain combines TRBV29-1 with TRBJ2-1; D might be TRBD2 (6 bases). CDR3 length equals 13 residues. With 5 bases removed from V and 7 bases from J, the gap between germline ends came to 15 bases. Germline V CDR1 and CDR2: SQVTM, ANQGSEA. The DNA for the CDR3 is TGCAGCGTTTCACTAGCCGCTATTAATGAGCAGTTCTTC. Amino acids: CSVSLAAINEQFF.

A note on this clone: The identical CDR3 is also encoded by other nucleotide sequences in the sample. This rearrangement joins TRBV7-9 to TRBJ1-2; 10 positions agree with TRBD1. The CDR3 runs 14 residues. Germline trimming cut 5 bases from V and 4 bases from J; bases unmatched to any gene: 4. In germline, CDR1 is SEHNR, CDR2 FQNEAQ (reference sequence). The CDR3 region has the DNA TGTGCCAGCAGCCGGACAGGGGGGAGCTATGGCTACACCTTC. It is translated as CASSRTGGSYGYTF. Using reference TRBV7-9 and TRBJ1-2 for the parts outside the CDR3, the full variable domain is DTGVSQNPRHKITKRGQNVTFRCDPISEHNRLYWYRQTLGQGPEFLTYFQNEAQLEKSRLLSDRFSAERPKGSFSTLEIQRTEQGDSAMYLCASSRTGGSYGYTFGSGTRLTVV.

The chain recombines TRBV7-6 with TRBJ1-2, with 8 bases fitting TRBD1. Losses at the gene ends were 4 bases for V and 8 bases for J; bases not matched to a gene: 9. From germline, CDR1 is SGHVS and CDR2 FNYEAQ. This CDR3 contains 14 residues. This CDR3 is CASSSPDRVEGYTF. CDR3 DNA: TGTGCCAGCAGCTCACCGGACAGGGTGGAGGGCTACACCTTC.

This chain uses TRBV30 with TRBJ1-3; 7 nucleotides align to TRBD1. Germline assignment: CDR1 GTSNPN and CDR2 SVGIG (reference sequence). V gave up 3 bases and J gave up 2 bases; unmatched junction bases: 7. There are 15 residues in the CDR3. CDR3 DNA sequence: TGTGCCTGGAGCTTCGGACAGGCGGCTGGAAACACCATATATTTT. Protein product: CAWSFGQAAGNTIYF.

This chain uses TRBV7-8 with TRBJ1-1; TRBD1 is a possible D gene (5 bases). V shed 2 bases and J shed 0 bases, with 13 bases lying between them. The CDR3 loop spans 16 amino acids. Germline V lookup: CDR1 SGHVS, CDR2 FQNEAQ. The CDR3 nucleotides are TGTGCCAGCAGCTTAAGGGGATCGGCGTTGAACACTGAAGCTTTCTTT. Translated, it gives CASSLRGSALNTEAFF.

This chain joins TRBV6-5 and TRBJ2-5, with D possibly being TRBD2 (6 bases). Trimming shortened V by 11 bases and J by 5 bases, and 12 bases separated the two germline ends. Germline values: CDR1 MNHEY, CDR2 SVGAGI. This CDR3 region has 11 residues. The CDR3 sequence is CAVSAGETQYF. Written as DNA, the CDR3 is TGTGCCGTCTCCGCGGGGGAGACCCAGTACTTC.